This TCR beta chain was captured by sequencing in a study of blood T cell repertoires in COVID-19. With respect to this clone: This same CDR3 is encoded by further DNA sequences in the sample.

Clones were read by immunoSEQ multiplex PCR, and TCRdb kept only the in-frame ones, dropping some. Of under 150,000 clones listed, around nine tenths were seen once; the top ten hold 2% to 2.5%. Per the germline V gene, CDR1 is MGHRA and CDR2 is YSYEKL. Germline trimming cut 0 bases from V and 3 bases from J; bases unmatched to any gene: 3. The CDR3 has 17 residues. The source is a human donor in a cohort sampled during active COVID-19. This rearrangement joins TRBV4-1 to TRBJ2-3; 13 bases align to TRBD2. The sequenced sample consisted of peripheral blood. The CDR3: CASSQEGTSGATDTQYF. For the CDR3, the DNA is TGCGCCAGCAGCCAAGAGGGGACTAGCGGGGCGACAGATACGCAGTATTTT.